Here is one T cell receptor (beta chain) with its context. As processed by the authors: Amplifying reference gene primers gave estimates of nucleated cell counts. TCRdb's copy holds only in-frame clones and misses some; the assay was immunoSEQ multiplex PCR. V, J and clone size reflect that table, while D and trimming were determined from the DNA. This repertoire shows fewer than 80,000 clones, roughly 80% found once; its top ten account for 9% to 10%. V was clipped by 4 bases and J by 5 bases; unmatched bases: 5. This CDR3 region has 13 residues. The germline V gene has CDR1 SGDLS and CDR2 YYNGEE. This record belongs to a study of blood T cell repertoires in COVID-19. For the study at large: Both acute and convalescent COVID-19 samples were obtained from the United States, Italy and Spain. PBMCs, B-cell-depleted T cells, or T cells were the source of the cDNA or gDNA that made up the material.

The clonotype originates from a woman older than 75 with acute or convalescent COVID-19. Sequenced sample: peripheral blood. The chain joins TRBV9 to TRBJ1-1, with 7 bases that match TRBD1. The chain's CDR3 is CASSQGGRTEAFF. In DNA form, the CDR3 reads TGTGCCAGCAGCCAGGGGGGTAGGACTGAAGCTTTCTTT.